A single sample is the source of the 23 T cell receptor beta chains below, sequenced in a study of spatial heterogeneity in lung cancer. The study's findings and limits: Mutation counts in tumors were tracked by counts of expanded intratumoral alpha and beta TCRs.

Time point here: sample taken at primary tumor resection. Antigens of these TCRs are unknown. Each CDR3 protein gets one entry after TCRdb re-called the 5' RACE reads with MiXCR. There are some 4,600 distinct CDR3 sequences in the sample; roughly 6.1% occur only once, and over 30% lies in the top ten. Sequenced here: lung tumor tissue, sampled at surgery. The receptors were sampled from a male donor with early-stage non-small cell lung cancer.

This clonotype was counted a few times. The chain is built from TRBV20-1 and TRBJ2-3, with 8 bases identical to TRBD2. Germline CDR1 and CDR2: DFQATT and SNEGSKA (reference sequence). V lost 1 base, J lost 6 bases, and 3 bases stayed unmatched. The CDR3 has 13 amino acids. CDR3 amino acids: CSARGGGTDTQYF. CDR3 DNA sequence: TGCAGTGCTAGAGGCGGGGGGACCGATACGCAGTATTTT.

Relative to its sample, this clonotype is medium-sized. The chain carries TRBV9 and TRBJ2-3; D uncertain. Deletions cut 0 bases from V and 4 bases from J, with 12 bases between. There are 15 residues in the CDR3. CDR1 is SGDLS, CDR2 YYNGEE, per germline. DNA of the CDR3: TGTGCCAGCAGCGTAGTCCCAGGAGTTGCAGATACGCAGTATTTT. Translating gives CASSVVPGVADTQYF.

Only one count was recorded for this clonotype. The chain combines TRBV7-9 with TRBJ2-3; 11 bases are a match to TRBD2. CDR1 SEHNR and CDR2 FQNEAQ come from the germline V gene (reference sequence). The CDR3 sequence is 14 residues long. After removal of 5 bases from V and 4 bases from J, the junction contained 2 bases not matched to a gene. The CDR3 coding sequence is TGTGCCAGCAGCGTACTAGCGGGAGCAGATACGCAGTATTTT. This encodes CASSVLAGADTQYF.

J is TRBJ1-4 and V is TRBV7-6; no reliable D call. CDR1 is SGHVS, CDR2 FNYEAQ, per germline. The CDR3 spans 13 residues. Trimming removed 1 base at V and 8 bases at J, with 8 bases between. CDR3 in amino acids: CASSLGGSEKLFF. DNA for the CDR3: TGTGCCAGCAGCTTAGGCGGGAGCGAAAAACTGTTTTTT.

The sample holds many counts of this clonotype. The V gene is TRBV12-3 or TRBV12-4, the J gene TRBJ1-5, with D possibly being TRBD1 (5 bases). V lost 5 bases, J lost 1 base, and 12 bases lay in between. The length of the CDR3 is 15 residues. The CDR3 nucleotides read TGTGCCAGCAGTGCCGGGACGGTGAGCAATCAGCCCCAGCATTTT. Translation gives CASSAGTVSNQPQHF.

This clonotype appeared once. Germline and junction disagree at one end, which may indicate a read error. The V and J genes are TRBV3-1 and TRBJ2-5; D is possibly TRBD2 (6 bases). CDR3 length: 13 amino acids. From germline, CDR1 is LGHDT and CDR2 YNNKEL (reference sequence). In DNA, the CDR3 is TGTGCCAACAGCCAGTGGGGAGGCGAGACCCAGTACTTC. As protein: CANSQWGGETQYF.

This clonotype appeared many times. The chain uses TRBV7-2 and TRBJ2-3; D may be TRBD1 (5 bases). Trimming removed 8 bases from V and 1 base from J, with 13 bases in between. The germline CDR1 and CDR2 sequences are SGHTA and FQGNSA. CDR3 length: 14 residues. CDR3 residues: CASGLGLRTDTQYF. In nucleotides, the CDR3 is TGTGCCAGCGGATTGGGGCTACGCACAGATACGCAGTATTTT. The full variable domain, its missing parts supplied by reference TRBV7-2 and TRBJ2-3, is GAGVSQSPSNKVTEKGKDVELRCDPISGHTALYWYRQSLGQGLEFLIYFQGNSAPDKSGLPSDRFSAERTGGSVSTLTIQRTQQEDSAVYLCASGLGLRTDTQYFGPGTRLTVL.

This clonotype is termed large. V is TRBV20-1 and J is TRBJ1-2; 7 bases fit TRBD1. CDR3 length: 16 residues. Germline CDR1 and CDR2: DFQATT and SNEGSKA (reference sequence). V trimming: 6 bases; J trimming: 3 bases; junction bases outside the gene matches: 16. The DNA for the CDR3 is TGCAGTGCCAGCCAAACCCCGAGACAGGGAGACTATGGCTACACCTTC. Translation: CSASQTPRQGDYGYTF.

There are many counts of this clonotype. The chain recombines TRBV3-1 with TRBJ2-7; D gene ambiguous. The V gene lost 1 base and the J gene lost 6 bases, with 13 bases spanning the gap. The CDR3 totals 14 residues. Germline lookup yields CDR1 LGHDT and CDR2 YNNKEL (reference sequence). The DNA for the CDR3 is TGTGCCAGCAGCCAAGGGTCGTGGATGGGCGAGCAGTACTTC. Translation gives CASSQGSWMGEQYF.

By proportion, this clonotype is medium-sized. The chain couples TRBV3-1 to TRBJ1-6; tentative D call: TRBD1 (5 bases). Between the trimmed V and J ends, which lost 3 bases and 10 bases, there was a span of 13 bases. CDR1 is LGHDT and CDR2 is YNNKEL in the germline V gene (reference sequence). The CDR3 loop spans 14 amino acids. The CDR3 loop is CASSQPGGGSPLHF. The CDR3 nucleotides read TGTGCCAGCAGCCAGCCCGGGGGAGGGTCACCCCTCCACTTT.

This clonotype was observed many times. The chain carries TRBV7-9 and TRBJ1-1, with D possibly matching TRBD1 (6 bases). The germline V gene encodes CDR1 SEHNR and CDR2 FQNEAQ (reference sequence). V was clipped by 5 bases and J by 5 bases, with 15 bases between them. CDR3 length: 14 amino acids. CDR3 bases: TGTGCCAGCAGCCCGACAGGAATTGAGACTGAAGCTTTCTTT. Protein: CASSPTGIETEAFF.

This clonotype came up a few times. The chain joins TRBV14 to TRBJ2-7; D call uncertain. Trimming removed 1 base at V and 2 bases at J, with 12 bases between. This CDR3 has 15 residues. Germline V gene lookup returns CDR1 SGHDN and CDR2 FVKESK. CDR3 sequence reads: CASSQGLGPPYEQYF. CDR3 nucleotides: TGTGCCAGCAGCCAAGGTCTAGGGCCCCCCTACGAGCAGTACTTC. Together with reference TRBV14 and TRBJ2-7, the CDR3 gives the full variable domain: EAGVTQFPSHSVIEKGQTVTLRCDPISGHDNLYWYRRVMGKEIKFLLHFVKESKQDESGMPNNRFLAERTGGTYSTLKVQPAELEDSGVYFCASSQGLGPPYEQYFGPGTRLTVT.

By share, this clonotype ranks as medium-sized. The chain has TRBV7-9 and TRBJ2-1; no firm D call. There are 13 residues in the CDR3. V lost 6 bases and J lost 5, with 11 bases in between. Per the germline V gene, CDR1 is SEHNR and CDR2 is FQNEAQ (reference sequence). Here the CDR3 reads CASRDRYNNEQFF. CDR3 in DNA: TGTGCCAGCAGGGACCGCTATAACAATGAGCAGTTCTTC.

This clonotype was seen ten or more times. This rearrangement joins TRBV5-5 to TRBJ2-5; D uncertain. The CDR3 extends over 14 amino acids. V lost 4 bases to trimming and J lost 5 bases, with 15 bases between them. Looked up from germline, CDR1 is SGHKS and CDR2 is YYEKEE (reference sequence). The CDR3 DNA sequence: TGTGCCAGCAGCCCCTCCCCGGGTACCGAGACCCAGTACTTC. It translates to CASSPSPGTETQYF.

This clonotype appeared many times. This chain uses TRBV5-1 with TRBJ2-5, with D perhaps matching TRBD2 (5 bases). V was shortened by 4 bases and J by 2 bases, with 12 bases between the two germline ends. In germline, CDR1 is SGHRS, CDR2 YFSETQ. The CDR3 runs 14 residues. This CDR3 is CASSPGSTQETQYF. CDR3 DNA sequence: TGCGCCAGCAGCCCGGGGAGCACACAAGAGACCCAGTACTTC.

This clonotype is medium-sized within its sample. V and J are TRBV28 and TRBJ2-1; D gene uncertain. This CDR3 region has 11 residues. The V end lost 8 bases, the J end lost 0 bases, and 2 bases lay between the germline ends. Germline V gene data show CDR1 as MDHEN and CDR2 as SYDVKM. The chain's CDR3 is CASLSYNEQFF. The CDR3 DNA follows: TGTGCCAGCCTCTCCTACAATGAGCAGTTCTTC.

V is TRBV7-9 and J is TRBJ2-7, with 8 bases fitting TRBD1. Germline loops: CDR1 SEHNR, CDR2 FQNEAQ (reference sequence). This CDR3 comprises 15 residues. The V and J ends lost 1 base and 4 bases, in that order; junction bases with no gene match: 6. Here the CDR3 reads CASSLVSGGHYEQYF. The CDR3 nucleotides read TGTGCCAGCAGCTTAGTGTCAGGGGGCCATTACGAGCAGTACTTC.

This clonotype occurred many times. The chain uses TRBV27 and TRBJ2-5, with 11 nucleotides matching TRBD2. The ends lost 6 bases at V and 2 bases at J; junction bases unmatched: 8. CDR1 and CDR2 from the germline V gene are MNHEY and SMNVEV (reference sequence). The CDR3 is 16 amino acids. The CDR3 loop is CASSFLTSGVQETQYF. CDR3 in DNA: TGTGCCAGCAGCTTTTTGACTAGCGGGGTTCAAGAGACCCAGTACTTC.

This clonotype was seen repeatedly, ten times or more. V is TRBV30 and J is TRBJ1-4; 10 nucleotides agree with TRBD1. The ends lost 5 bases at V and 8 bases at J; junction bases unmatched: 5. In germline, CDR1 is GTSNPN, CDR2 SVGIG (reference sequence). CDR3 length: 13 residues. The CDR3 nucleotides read TGTGCCTGGTCGACAGGGGGCTGGGAAAAACTGTTTTTT. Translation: CAWSTGGWEKLFF.

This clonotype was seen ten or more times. The CDR3 reads CASSRDREVRAYNEQFF. The CDR3 DNA is TGTGCCAGCAGTCGGGACAGGGAGGTTAGGGCTTACAATGAGCAGTTCTTC. The chain has TRBV12-3 or TRBV12-4 and TRBJ2-1, with 9 bases aligning to TRBD1. CDR3 size: 17 residues. The V segment lost 5 bases and the J segment 4 bases; nucleotides outside the gene matches: 12.

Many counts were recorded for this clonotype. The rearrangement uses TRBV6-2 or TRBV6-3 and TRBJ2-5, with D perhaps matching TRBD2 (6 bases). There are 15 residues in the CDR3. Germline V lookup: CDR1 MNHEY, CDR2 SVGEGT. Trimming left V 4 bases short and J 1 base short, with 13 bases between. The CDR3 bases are TGTGCCAGCAGTTCAGCGGGTAGGGTCCAAGAGACCCAGTACTTC. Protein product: CASSSAGRVQETQYF.

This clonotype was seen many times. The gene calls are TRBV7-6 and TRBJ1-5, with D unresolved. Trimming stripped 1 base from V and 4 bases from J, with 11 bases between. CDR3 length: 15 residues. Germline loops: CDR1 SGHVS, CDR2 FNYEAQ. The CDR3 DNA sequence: TGTGCCAGCAGCTTAGGCCCTTTAATAAATCAGCCCCAGCATTTT. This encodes CASSLGPLINQPQHF.

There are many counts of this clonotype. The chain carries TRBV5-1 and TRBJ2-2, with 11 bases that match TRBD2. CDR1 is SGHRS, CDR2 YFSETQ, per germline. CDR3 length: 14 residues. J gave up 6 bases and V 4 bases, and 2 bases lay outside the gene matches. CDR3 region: CASSRLAGSGELFF. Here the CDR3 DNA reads TGCGCCAGCAGCCGACTAGCGGGGTCCGGGGAGCTGTTTTTT.